This T cell receptor beta chain was identified in a study of shared clonotypes between healthy human individuals. Whole-study context: Per donor, three plates held CD4 naive cells, three held CD4 memory, two held CD8 naive and one held CD8 memory. Findings and caveats of the study: The expectation was that sequencing depth would affect clonotype sharing among donors. Represented diversity (both genetic and exposure-history) was limited by the small number of donors.

Details on this clone: The antigen is undetermined.

It was CD45RO-negative cells, positively selected for CCR7, that made up naive CD8 cells, with terminally differentiated effector memory CD45RA+ cells excluded. The CDR3 is 14 amino acids. Sorted-subset replicate PCRs used 150 to 250 ng of genomic DNA. This amount corresponded to tens of thousands of T cell genomes. Measured with immunoSEQ multiplex PCR; TCRdb has only the in-frame clones, and not every one. The sample shows about 2.1 million clones, approximately 94% of them seen only once. Specimen: naive CD8+ T cells from PBMCs. This sequence was found in a man younger than 35 in good health. Some clones in this sample may be carry-over from other donors' samples. The J gene is TRBJ2-7, the V gene TRBV12-2. TRBV12-2 constitutes a pseudogene. This CDR3 reads CASRSQHWAYEQYF. Written as DNA, the CDR3 is TGTGCAAGTCGCTCTCAGCATTGGGCCTACGAGCAGTACTTC.